The clone carrying this T cell receptor (beta chain) was detected only once. The sample comes from a study of T cells in tuberculosis. Whole-study context: This South African cohort compared adolescents with or without latent tuberculosis against adults with active tuberculosis.

This CDR3 is built from 19 residues. Per germline, CDR1 LNHDA and CDR2 SQIVND (reference sequence). The V gene end was trimmed by 1 base and the J gene end by 2 bases; junction bases not matched to a gene: 12. TCRdb keeps only in-frame clones here, not all; method: immunoSEQ multiplex PCR. The table records about 30,000 clones, about 91% of them present only once. As to time point: new active TB diagnosis, blood taken before or within 7 days of starting treatment. Each clinical donor contributed on average about 92,000 T cells from unsorted cryopreserved PBMC. The sequenced sample was PBMCs, obtained at tuberculosis diagnosis. This TCR was recovered from an adult with tuberculosis. V is TRBV19 and J is TRBJ2-5; 11 nucleotides agree with TRBD2. Here the CDR3 reads CASSIGPTSGTRGQETQYF. The CDR3 DNA reads TGTGCCAGTAGTATAGGTCCGACTAGCGGGACCAGGGGGCAAGAGACCCAGTACTTC.